Below are 8 T cell receptor beta chains sequenced from a single sample in a study of early stage breast cancer tumors (TCRdb year 2017). The protocol used for the library was the immunoSEQ multiplex PCR assay. Imported from immuneACCESS, the table was reduced by TCRdb to in-frame sequences with V and J called. These copies leave out some clones; in studies compared against another copy, an unresolved V gene accounts for under half, and the cause of the remainder is not known. This sample has 23,000 or so clones in its table, and roughly 67% of those were observed once. 9.5% to 10% of the sample is taken by the ten largest. Sequenced material: breast tumor tissue. Every receptor here comes from a person aged 55 to 70 with breast cancer.

This clone occurred once. The genes are TRBV18 and TRBJ2-5; TRBD2 agrees at 9 bases. The CDR3 contains 16 residues. Unmatched junction bases numbered 9, after V lost 2 bases and J lost 5 bases. In germline, CDR1 is KGHSH, CDR2 LQKENI. The CDR3 here is CASSPSIAGAWETQYF. The CDR3 DNA reads as TGTGCCAGCTCACCATCGATAGCGGGAGCGTGGGAGACCCAGTACTTC. Full variable domain (missing parts from reference TRBV18 and TRBJ2-5): NAGVMQNPRHLVRRRGQEARLRCSPMKGHSHVYWYRQLPEEGLKFMVYLQKENIIDESGMPKERFSAEFPKEGPSILRIQQVVRGDSAAYFCASSPSIAGAWETQYFGPGTRLLVL.

This clone appeared a few times. V usage is TRBV19 and J usage is TRBJ2-3; weak D call: TRBD2 (6 bases). The germline gives CDR1 LNHDA, CDR2 SQIVND (reference sequence). V was trimmed by 5 bases and J by 2 bases, leaving 14 bases between them. The CDR3 spans 15 residues. The CDR3 sequence: CASSFPGLDTDTQYF. CDR3 in DNA: TGTGCCAGTAGTTTTCCGGGACTGGACACAGATACGCAGTATTTT.

The gene calls are TRBV11-3 and TRBJ2-7; 9 bases match TRBD1. With 4 bases clipped from V and 3 bases from J, the junction kept 4 bases outside the gene matches. Germline V gene sequence: CDR1 SGHNT, CDR2 YENEEA. This CDR3 has 14 amino acids. The CDR3 DNA reads TGTGCCAGCAGCTCGGGACAGGGAGACTACGAGCAGTACTTC. It yields the protein CASSSGQGDYEQYF.

This clone was observed a handful of times. The chain is built from TRBV11-3 and TRBJ2-3; D is perhaps TRBD1 (5 bases). Deletions cut 0 bases from V and 0 bases from J, with 13 bases between. CDR1 SGHNT and CDR2 YENEEA come from the germline V gene. The CDR3 spans 17 residues. DNA for the CDR3: TGTGCCAGCAGCTTAGATATGCAGGGAAACAGCACAGATACGCAGTATTTT. Its translation is CASSLDMQGNSTDTQYF.

This clone appeared once. V usage is TRBV4-3 and J usage is TRBJ2-7; 10 nucleotides align to TRBD1. CDR3 length: 15 residues. Germline V gene lookup returns CDR1 LGHNA and CDR2 YSLEER. Losses at the gene ends were 4 bases for V and 3 bases for J; bases not matched to a gene: 6. Here the CDR3 reads CASSLYGTGDYEQYF. Here the CDR3 DNA reads TGCGCCAGCAGCCTATACGGGACAGGGGACTACGAGCAGTACTTC.

The chain employs TRBV9 and TRBJ2-3, with 8 positions matching TRBD2. Germline V lookup: CDR1 SGDLS, CDR2 YYNGEE. This CDR3 region has 16 residues. Trimming removed 4 bases from V and 3 bases from J; junction bases left unmatched: 10. The CDR3 loop reads CASSPFNGRGTDTQYF. CDR3 DNA sequence: TGTGCCAGCAGCCCCTTCAACGGGAGGGGAACAGATACGCAGTATTTT.

The chain is built from TRBV2 and TRBJ2-1, with 9 bases that match TRBD2. V dropped 7 bases and J dropped 7; count of bases not matched to a gene: 8. Germline V gene lookup returns CDR1 SNHLY and CDR2 FYNNEI. The CDR3 contains 14 residues. Written as DNA, the CDR3 is TGTGCCAGCAAAGTAGCGGGAGAGGGGAATGAGCAGTTCTTC. Its translation is CASKVAGEGNEQFF.

This clone was observed a single time. The V call is TRBV7-2, the J call TRBJ2-1; the D gene is possibly TRBD2 (6 bases). CDR1 is SGHTA, CDR2 FQGNSA, per germline. V was clipped by 4 bases and J by 13 bases, with 29 bases between them. The CDR3 has 17 amino acids. CDR3 sequence: CASSSLAGGINNKDQFF. In DNA form, the CDR3 reads TGTGCCAGCAGCTCTCTGGCTGGCGGGATAAATAATAAGGACCAGTTCTTC.